This entry lists 31 T cell receptor beta chains sequenced from one sample in a study of OX40 agonist ivuxolimab in advanced cancers. The table came from immunoSEQ multiplex PCR; TCRdb's copy has only in-frame clones and leaves some out. This table holds around 76,000 clones, just under 80% found once. The source material was CD4+ or CD8+ T cells sorted from blood, sampled in a trial of the OX40 agonist ivuxolimab. These receptors came from an adult with an advanced solid tumor such as melanoma, head and neck, liver or kidney cancer.

This sequence joins TRBV27 and TRBJ2-1; 7 bases agree with TRBD2. The CDR3 sequence is 15 residues long. The trim removed 8 bases at V and 0 bases at J, leaving 7 bases unmatched. Germline values: CDR1 MNHEY, CDR2 SMNVEV (reference sequence). The CDR3 sequence: CASGRDGGSYNEQFF. In DNA, the CDR3 is TGTGCCAGCGGGAGGGATGGGGGCTCCTACAATGAGCAGTTCTTC.

The V call is TRBV11-2, the J call TRBJ2-6, with TRBD1 identical over 8 bases. This CDR3 region has 15 residues. Trimming took 4 bases from V and 2 from J; bases not matched to a gene: 1. CDR1 is SGHAT, CDR2 FQNNGV, per germline. The CDR3: CASSSGGTGANVLTF. The CDR3, as DNA: TGTGCCAGCAGCTCAGGGGGCACTGGGGCCAACGTCCTGACTTTC.

This chain connects TRBV11-2 to TRBJ2-4; no firm D call. V was shortened by 1 base and J by 7 bases, with 5 bases between the two germline ends. CDR1 and CDR2 (germline): SGHAT, FQNNGV. CDR3 length: 12 amino acids. The CDR3 region is CASSLGNNIQYF. The CDR3 DNA is TGTGCCAGCAGCTTAGGCAACAACATTCAGTACTTC. Full variable domain (rest looked up from reference TRBV11-2 and TRBJ2-4): EAGVAQSPRYKIIEKRQSVAFWCNPISGHATLYWYQQILGQGPKLLIQFQNNGVVDDSQLPKDRFSAERLKGVDSTLKIQPAKLEDSAVYLCASSLGNNIQYFGAGTRLSVL.

This chain links TRBV27 with TRBJ2-5, with 8 positions matching TRBD2. V was clipped by 0 bases and J by 5 bases; unmatched bases: 8. Germline V gene lookup returns CDR1 MNHEY and CDR2 SMNVEV (reference sequence). CDR3 size: 16 residues. The CDR3 reads CASSLSRAGVGETQYF. The CDR3 bases are TGTGCCAGCAGTTTATCGAGAGCGGGAGTGGGGGAGACCCAGTACTTC.

V usage is TRBV5-1 and J usage is TRBJ2-5; D may be TRBD2 (5 bases). The germline V gene encodes CDR1 SGHRS and CDR2 YFSETQ. V lost 1 base to trimming and J lost 0 bases, with 7 bases between them. The CDR3 contains 14 residues. This chain's CDR3 is CASSLLRDQETQYF. The CDR3 DNA is TGCGCCAGCAGCTTGCTGCGGGACCAAGAGACCCAGTACTTC.

This chain links TRBV11-2 with TRBJ2-7; D is unresolved. V was clipped by 2 bases and J by 2 bases, with 1 base between them. This CDR3 has 11 amino acids. CDR1 is SGHAT, CDR2 FQNNGV, per germline. The CDR3 bases are TGTGCCAGCAGCTTAACCTACGAGCAGTACTTC. Translation gives CASSLTYEQYF.

This chain connects TRBV7-2 to TRBJ2-5; 8 bases line up with TRBD1. Per the germline V gene, CDR1 is SGHTA and CDR2 is FQGNSA. This CDR3 has 15 amino acids. The V and J ends lost 6 bases and 1 base, in that order; junction bases with no gene match: 7. The CDR3 is CASRLDRGSQETQYF. The DNA for the CDR3 is TGTGCCAGCAGACTTGACAGGGGCAGCCAAGAGACCCAGTACTTC. Supplemented by reference TRBV7-2 and TRBJ2-5, the full variable domain reads GAGVSQSPSNKVTEKGKDVELRCDPISGHTALYWYRQSLGQGLEFLIYFQGNSAPDKSGLPSDRFSAERTGGSVSTLTIQRTQQEDSAVYLCASRLDRGSQETQYFGPGTRLLVL.

V is TRBV27 and J is TRBJ1-2, with a possible D match to TRBD1 (5 bases). CDR3 length equals 16 residues. Germline CDR1 and CDR2: MNHEY and SMNVEV (reference sequence). Trimming removed 4 bases at V and 8 bases at J, with 23 bases between. The DNA for the CDR3 is TGTGCCAGCAGTTCCCTGACCGGGGGGACCTCCTTCGGCTACACCTTC. It codes for CASSSLTGGTSFGYTF.

The chain recombines TRBV19 with TRBJ1-5; D may be TRBD1 (5 bases). The V gene lost 9 bases and the J gene lost 5 bases, with 23 bases spanning the gap. The CDR3 consists of 16 residues. Germline V gives CDR1 LNHDA, CDR2 SQIVND (reference sequence). CDR3 coding DNA: TGTGCCAGCAAGTGGGGGTTTTCGAGGGTTGATCAGCCCCAGCATTTT. Amino acids: CASKWGFSRVDQPQHF.

This clone has only a few counts. This chain links TRBV5-4 with TRBJ1-1, with D maybe TRBD1 (6 bases). Germline V gene data show CDR1 as SGHNT and CDR2 as YYREEE (reference sequence). CDR3 size: 14 residues. The germline V and J ends were trimmed by 3 bases and 9 bases, with 18 bases remaining between them. As DNA, the CDR3 is TGTGCCAGCAGCTGGGGGGGGGCCAGAATGCAAGCTTTCTTT. It yields the protein CASSWGGARMQAFF.

The chain uses TRBV7-2 and TRBJ2-3, with 13 nucleotides matching TRBD2. V gave up 5 bases and J gave up 5 bases; unmatched junction bases: 7. Per the germline V gene, CDR1 is SGHTA and CDR2 is FQGNSA. This CDR3 has 16 amino acids. The CDR3 region has the DNA TGTGCCAGCAGCCCCGGACTAGCGGGAGTGGGAGATACGCAGTATTTT. Translated: CASSPGLAGVGDTQYF.

This clone was recorded only once. The V call is TRBV10-3, the J call TRBJ2-3; D is uncertain. Germline CDR1 reads ENHRY; CDR2 reads SYGVKD. This CDR3 has 15 residues. V was shortened by 7 bases and J by 0 bases, with 14 bases between the two germline ends. As DNA, the CDR3 is TGTGCCATCATGAAGACCGTCTCTAGCACAGATACGCAGTATTTT. This codes for CAIMKTVSSTDTQYF.

The rearrangement uses TRBV5-1 and TRBJ2-2; TRBD2 aligns across 14 bases. With V trimmed by 3 bases and J by 6 bases, 4 bases remained unmatched. The CDR3 consists of 16 residues. Per the germline V gene, CDR1 is SGHRS and CDR2 is YFSETQ. CDR3 bases: TGCGCCAGCAGCTCGGAGACTAGCGGGAGGGCCGGGGAGCTGTTTTTT. Translation gives CASSSETSGRAGELFF.

The chain has TRBV5-1 and TRBJ2-1; D may match TRBD1 or TRBD2 (6 bases each). The CDR3 sequence is 14 residues long. With 5 bases removed from V and 3 bases from J, the gap between germline ends came to 12 bases. Germline V lookup: CDR1 SGHRS, CDR2 YFSETQ. Here the CDR3 DNA reads TGCGCCAGCAGATTAGGGGGAGGCTACAATGAGCAGTTCTTC. It is translated as CASRLGGGYNEQFF.

V and J are TRBV4-1 and TRBJ2-5, with 8 nucleotides matching TRBD2. There are 15 residues in the CDR3. Germline trimming cut 0 bases from V and 14 bases from J; bases unmatched to any gene: 14. The V gene's germline CDR1 is MGHRA and CDR2 YSYEKL. The CDR3 DNA reads as TGCGCCAGCAGCCAAGAATGGACCCCCGGGGGGGCTTTCTACTTC. This translates into CASSQEWTPGGAFYF.

V and J are TRBV19 and TRBJ1-3; D is perhaps TRBD1 (6 bases). CDR1 and CDR2 (germline): LNHDA, SQIVND (reference sequence). The CDR3 length is 15 residues. V lost 5 bases and J lost 0, with 11 bases in between. Written as DNA, the CDR3 is TGTGCCAGTAGTGAAACAGGGCGCTCTGGAAACACCATATATTTT. This codes for CASSETGRSGNTIYF.

Only one count was recorded for this clone. This chain connects TRBV4-1 to TRBJ2-1, with D perhaps matching TRBD1 or TRBD2 (5 bases each). Per germline, CDR1 MGHRA and CDR2 YSYEKL. This CDR3 has 19 residues. Trimming took 0 bases from V and 4 from J, leaving 22 bases between them. The CDR3 coding sequence is TGCGCCAGCAGCCAAGATCGGGTGGGACCTACCGCTTCTTACAATGAGCAGTTCTTC. Amino acid sequence: CASSQDRVGPTASYNEQFF.

This clone was found once. V and J are TRBV5-1 and TRBJ2-6, with D hard to call. V lost 0 bases, J lost 7 bases, and 8 bases lay in between. The CDR3 spans 14 residues. Germline V gives CDR1 SGHRS, CDR2 YFSETQ. CDR3 loop: CASSLVGSANVLTF. The DNA of the CDR3 is TGCGCCAGCAGCTTGGTCGGCAGTGCCAACGTCCTGACTTTC. Complete variable domain (other parts from reference TRBV5-1 and TRBJ2-6): KAGVTQTPRYLIKTRGQQVTLSCSPISGHRSVSWYQQTPGQGLQFLFEYFSETQRNKGNFPGRFSGRQFSNSRSEMNVSTLELGDSALYLCASSLVGSANVLTFGAGSRLTVL.

CDR3 in amino acids: CASSLVLSGVVGYTF. The CDR3 nucleotides are TGTGCCAGCAGCTTGGTACTATCAGGGGTAGTTGGCTACACCTTC. The chain employs TRBV5-6 and TRBJ1-2; D is perhaps TRBD1 (6 bases). The V end lost 0 bases, the J end lost 7 bases, and 16 bases lay between the germline ends. The CDR3 loop spans 15 amino acids. Germline CDR1 reads SGHDT; CDR2 reads YYEEEE.

The table lists this clone with a few counts. V gene TRBV2 combines with J gene TRBJ1-5; 7 bases map to TRBD1. Germline V lookup: CDR1 SNHLY, CDR2 FYNNEI. With V trimmed by 5 bases and J by 2 bases, 6 bases remained unmatched. CDR3 length: 15 amino acids. CDR3 loop: CASSSDRDRNQPQHF. CDR3 nucleotides: TGTGCCAGCAGTTCCGACAGGGATCGCAATCAGCCCCAGCATTTT.

A word on this clone: Compared with germline, one end of the junction differs, possibly owing to a read error. The chain couples TRBV5-1 to TRBJ2-1; perhaps TRBD1 as D (5 bases). This CDR3 contains 13 residues. The V gene's germline CDR1 is SGHRS and CDR2 YFSETQ. As DNA, the CDR3 is TGCGCCAGCAGCTTACCAGGGTACACTGAGCAGTTCTTC. Translation gives CASSLPGYTEQFF.

This clone was counted between two and nine times. The chain combines TRBV4-1 with TRBJ2-2; 8 bases map to TRBD1. With V trimmed by 1 base and J by 6 bases, 10 bases remained unmatched. Germline values: CDR1 MGHRA, CDR2 YSYEKL. This CDR3 is built from 17 residues. CDR3 sequence (DNA): TGCGCCAGCAGCCAAGGTGCCGGGACAGGATCTGCCGGGGAGCTGTTTTTT. Its translation is CASSQGAGTGSAGELFF.

In this sample, this clone turned up once. The gene calls are TRBV19 and TRBJ1-5, with no clear D. Trimming took off 3 bases at V and 0 bases at J, with 9 bases between the two ends. Germline CDR1 is LNHDA and CDR2 is SQIVND (reference sequence). This CDR3 comprises 15 residues. CDR3 sequence (DNA): TGTGCCAGTAGTATGGAGAGTTATAGCAATCAGCCCCAGCATTTT. Its translation is CASSMESYSNQPQHF.

J is TRBJ2-3 and V is TRBV27; D unclear. Germline CDR1 reads MNHEY; CDR2 reads SMNVEV (reference sequence). Trimming stripped 3 bases from V and 2 bases from J, with 12 bases between. This CDR3 spans 15 amino acids. The CDR3 DNA reads TGTGCCAGCAGTTTTTACTCCGGCGACACAGATACGCAGTATTTT. Its translation: CASSFYSGDTDTQYF.

J is TRBJ1-4 and V is TRBV29-1; possibly TRBD1 for D (6 bases). CDR1 SQVTM and CDR2 ANQGSEA come from the germline V gene. Trimming shortened V by 4 bases and J by 5 bases, and 14 bases separated the two germline ends. CDR3 size: 14 residues. In DNA form, the CDR3 reads TGCAGCGTTGCCCACAGGGCCCAAAATGAAAAACTGTTTTTT. Its protein product is CSVAHRAQNEKLFF.

This sequence joins TRBV11-3 and TRBJ1-1, with D hard to call. Trimming shortened V by 5 bases and J by 1 base, and 5 bases separated the two germline ends. The CDR3 loop spans 12 amino acids. CDR1 is SGHNT, CDR2 YENEEA, per germline. The CDR3 loop is CASSPGNTEAFF. CDR3 DNA: TGTGCCAGCAGCCCCGGGAACACTGAAGCTTTCTTT.

The chain is built from TRBV7-2 and TRBJ2-4; 7 bases line up with TRBD1. The length of the CDR3 is 16 residues. Germline V CDR1 and CDR2: SGHTA, FQGNSA. V lost 1 base and J lost 3; bases outside the gene matches: 6. CDR3 sequence (DNA): TGTGCCAGCAGCTTAGATTCGGGACAGCGCAAAAACATTCAGTACTTC. Translating gives CASSLDSGQRKNIQYF.

J is TRBJ2-2 and V is TRBV29-1; D is ambiguous. This CDR3 has 11 amino acids. Trimming shortened V by 6 bases and J by 7 bases, and 9 bases separated the two germline ends. Germline values: CDR1 SQVTM, CDR2 ANQGSEA. CDR3 residues: CSVLGRGELFF. CDR3 nucleotide sequence: TGCAGCGTCCTGGGTCGCGGGGAGCTGTTTTTT.

This rearrangement joins TRBV6-5 to TRBJ1-2; D remains unclear. CDR1 is MNHEY and CDR2 is SVGAGI in the germline V gene. The CDR3 spans 13 residues. With 3 bases removed from V and 3 bases from J, the gap between germline ends came to 8 bases. The CDR3 DNA reads TGTGCCAGCAGTTATCGGCCCCACTATGGCTACACCTTC. It is translated as CASSYRPHYGYTF.

This clone occurred once. At one of its ends the junction is not consistent with the germline gene, which may arise from a read error. This chain joins TRBV7-2 and TRBJ2-1; 14 positions match TRBD2. The germline V gene encodes CDR1 SGHTA and CDR2 FQGNSA. This CDR3 has 18 residues. CDR3 loop: CVSSLQPGLAGAFYEQFF. The CDR3 nucleotides are TGTGTCAGCAGCTTGCAACCGGGACTAGCGGGGGCTTTCTATGAGCAGTTCTTC.

This chain connects TRBV18 to TRBJ2-1; TRBD2 matches 7 bases. Germline-derived CDR1 and CDR2 are KGHSH and LQKENI. The V segment lost 3 bases and the J segment 6 bases; nucleotides outside the gene matches: 11. CDR3 length: 16 amino acids. CDR3 sequence reads: CASSPSGGSNGNEQFF. CDR3 nucleotide sequence: TGTGCCAGCTCACCCTCGGGCGGGAGTAACGGCAATGAGCAGTTCTTC.